This record covers a single T cell receptor (beta chain). Its antigen target is currently unknown. It has no much larger one-base neighbor in the sample; base qualities were not kept. The sample comes from a study of identical twins (dated by TCRdb to the mid-2010s). At the level of the whole study: To test whether fetal clonotypes persist, this study deep-sequenced TCR alpha and beta repertoires from monozygotic twins, from unrelated adults of various ages, and from cord blood. To rule out contamination, replicate twin experiments were performed at different times with different library preparation protocols.

The CDR3 runs 12 amino acids, cysteine and phenylalanine included. The read is trimmed to its CDR3 DNA, 36 bases read in frame from base 1. Between the V and J ends, shortened by 0 bases and 10 bases respectively, the junction contains 8 bases. CDR1 and CDR2 are drawn from the germline V gene: SGHDT, YYEEEE. The study at large found these results: Out-of-frame TCR alpha sequences shared between twins showed an excess of low generation-probability sequences compared with coincidental sharing between unrelated individuals. Because the same donors could not be followed over many years, the conclusions relied on cross-sectional statistical analysis. Recombination models systematically underestimated out-of-frame TCR alpha sharing in monozygotic twins but agreed with sharing between unrelated individuals. Invariant T cells such as MAIT and iNKT could partly confound zero-insertion analyses, although diverse VJ usage argued against such confounding for most clonotypes. Abundant cord blood beta clonotypes had fewer insertions, young adult naive repertoires showed a similar but weaker trend, and memory repertoires showed no such trend. Excess twin sharing in beta out-of-frame sequences was weaker because fewer shared sequences lowered the signal-to-noise ratio.

Libraries were built with 5' RACE. The run used an Illumina HiSeq 2000. Template switching introduced a universal primer binding site; the final cDNA contained a unique molecular identifier, enabling accurate counting of TCR cDNA molecules. Specific primers in the conserved constant-segment region were used to synthesize first-strand cDNA for TCR alpha and beta chains. To control for contamination, every cDNA library carried two barcodes: a SMART-Mk sample barcode plus Illumina barcodes. TruSeq adapter sequences, together with Illumina sample barcodes, were added in two successive PCR steps. TCR alpha and beta cDNA libraries were sequenced on the Illumina HiSeq platform with custom primers. As for the authors' bioinformatics: Unique molecular identifiers were extracted from raw reads with MiGEC, and CDR3 positions were determined with MiXCR. For each individual, recombination models were inferred using an EM algorithm with the repgenHMM and IGoR tools. The analysis of shared clonotypes was done with the tcR package in R, with sharing normalized by the product of cloneset sizes. To study raw recombination free of thymic and clonal selection effects, out-of-frame nonproductive sequences were analyzed. TCRdb took the public reads, trimmed them with fastp at Q25, ran MiXCR for clone calling and kept in-frame beta chains. Duplicate CDR3 protein sequences are folded into a single record with the most common DNA and genes. What appears here as the V and J calls and clone size reflects TCRdb's work, not the paper's. A total of a few hundred thousand distinct CDR3 sequences appear in this sample, around an eighth of them only once. Just over 7% of the sample is taken by the ten largest.

Every donor was a healthy Caucasian. Three pairs of female monozygotic twins, all aged about 18 to 29 years, made up the twin cohort. CD4+ and CD8+ T cell populations were isolated with positive isolation kits from Invitrogen. The data also belong to a second study, concerning yellow fever vaccine responses in identical twins. The other study reports the following: The authors reported that the T cell response to vaccination in identical twins appeared partly convergent and partly personalized. The study precisely tracked vaccine-responding T cell clones in identical twins.

The chain is encoded by TRBV5-6 joined to TRBJ2-1; confidence is insufficient to name the D gene. This receptor was taken from a woman aged 18-29 years in good health. Sequenced: CD8+ T cells sorted from blood. CDR3 region: CASSLVVREQFF. At the DNA level, the sequence is TGTGCCAGCAGCTTGGTAGTGAGAGAGCAGTTCTTC.